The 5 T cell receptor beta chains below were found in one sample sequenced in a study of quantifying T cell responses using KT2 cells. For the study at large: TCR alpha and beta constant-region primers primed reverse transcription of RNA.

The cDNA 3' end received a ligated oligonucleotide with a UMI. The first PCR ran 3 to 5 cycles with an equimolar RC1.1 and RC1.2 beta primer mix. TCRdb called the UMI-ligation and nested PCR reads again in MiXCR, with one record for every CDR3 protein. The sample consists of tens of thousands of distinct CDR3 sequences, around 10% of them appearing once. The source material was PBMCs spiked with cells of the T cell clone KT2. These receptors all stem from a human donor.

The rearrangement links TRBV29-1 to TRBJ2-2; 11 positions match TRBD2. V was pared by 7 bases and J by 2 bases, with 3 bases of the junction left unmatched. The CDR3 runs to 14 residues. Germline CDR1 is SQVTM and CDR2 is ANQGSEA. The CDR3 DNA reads TGCAGCGCCGGGACTAGCGGAAACACCGGGGAGCTGTTTTTT. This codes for CSAGTSGNTGELFF.

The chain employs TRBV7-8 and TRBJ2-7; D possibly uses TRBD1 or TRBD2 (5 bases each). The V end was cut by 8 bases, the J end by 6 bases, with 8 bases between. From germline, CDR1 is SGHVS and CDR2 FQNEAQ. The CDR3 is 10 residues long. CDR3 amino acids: CASAGTEQYF. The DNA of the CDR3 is TGTGCCAGCGCAGGGACCGAGCAGTACTTC.

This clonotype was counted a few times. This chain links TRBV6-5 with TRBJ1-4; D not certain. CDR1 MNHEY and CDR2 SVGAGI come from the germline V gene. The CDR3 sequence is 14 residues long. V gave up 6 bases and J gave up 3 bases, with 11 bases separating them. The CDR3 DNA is TGTGCCAGCAGGCGGCCAAGCCCTAATGAAAAACTGTTTTTT. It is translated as CASRRPSPNEKLFF.

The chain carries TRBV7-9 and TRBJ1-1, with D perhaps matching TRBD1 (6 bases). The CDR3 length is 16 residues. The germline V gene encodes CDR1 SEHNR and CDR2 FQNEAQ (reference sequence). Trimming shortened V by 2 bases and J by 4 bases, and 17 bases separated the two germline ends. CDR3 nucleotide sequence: TGTGCCAGCAGCTTATGGCATAACAGGGAAACCACTGAAGCTTTCTTT. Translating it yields CASSLWHNRETTEAFF.

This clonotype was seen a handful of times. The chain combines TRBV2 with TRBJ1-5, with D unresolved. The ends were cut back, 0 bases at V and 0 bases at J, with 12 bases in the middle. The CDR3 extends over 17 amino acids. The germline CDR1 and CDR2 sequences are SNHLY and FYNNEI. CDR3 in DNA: TGTGCCAGCAGTGAAGCGCACCAGTACTATAGCAATCAGCCCCAGCATTTT. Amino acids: CASSEAHQYYSNQPQHF. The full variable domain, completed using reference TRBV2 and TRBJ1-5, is EPEVTQTPSHQVTQMGQEVILRCVPISNHLYFYWYRQILGQKVEFLVSFYNNEISEKSEIFDDQFSVERPDGSNFTLKIRSTKLEDSAMYFCASSEAHQYYSNQPQHFGDGTRLSIL.